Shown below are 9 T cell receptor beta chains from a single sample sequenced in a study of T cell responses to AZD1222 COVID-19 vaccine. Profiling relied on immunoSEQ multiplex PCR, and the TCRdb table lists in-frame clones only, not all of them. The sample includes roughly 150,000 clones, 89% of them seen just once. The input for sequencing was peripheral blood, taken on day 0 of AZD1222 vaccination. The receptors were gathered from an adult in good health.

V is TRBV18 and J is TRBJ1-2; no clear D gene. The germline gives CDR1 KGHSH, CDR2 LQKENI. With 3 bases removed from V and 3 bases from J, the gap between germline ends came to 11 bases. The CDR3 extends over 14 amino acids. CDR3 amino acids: CASSPSGSYYGYTF. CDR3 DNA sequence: TGTGCCAGCTCACCGTCCGGCTCTTACTATGGCTACACCTTC.

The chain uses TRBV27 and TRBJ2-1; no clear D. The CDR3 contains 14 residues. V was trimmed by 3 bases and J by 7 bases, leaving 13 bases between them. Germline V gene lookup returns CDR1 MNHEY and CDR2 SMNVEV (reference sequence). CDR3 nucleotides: TGTGCCAGCAGTTTCTCCCCTTTCCGGAATGAGCAGTTCTTC. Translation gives CASSFSPFRNEQFF.

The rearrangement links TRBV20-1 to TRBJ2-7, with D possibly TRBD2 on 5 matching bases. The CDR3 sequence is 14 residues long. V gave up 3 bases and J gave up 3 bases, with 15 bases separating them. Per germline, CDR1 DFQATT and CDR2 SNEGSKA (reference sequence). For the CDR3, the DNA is TGCAGTGCTAGTGGGAAGCGAGGGCTCTACGAGCAGTACTTC. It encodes CSASGKRGLYEQYF.

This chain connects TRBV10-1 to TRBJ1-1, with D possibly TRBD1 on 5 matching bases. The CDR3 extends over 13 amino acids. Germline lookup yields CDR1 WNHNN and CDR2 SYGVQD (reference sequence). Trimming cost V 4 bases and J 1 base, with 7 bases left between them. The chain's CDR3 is CASSGQGNTEAFF. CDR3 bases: TGCGCCAGCAGTGGGCAGGGGAACACTGAAGCTTTCTTT.

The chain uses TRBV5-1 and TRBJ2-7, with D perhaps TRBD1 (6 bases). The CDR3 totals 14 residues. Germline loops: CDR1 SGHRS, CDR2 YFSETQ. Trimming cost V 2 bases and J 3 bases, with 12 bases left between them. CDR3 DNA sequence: TGCGCCAGCAGCTTAGGGGACACGCACTACGAGCAGTACTTC. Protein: CASSLGDTHYEQYF.

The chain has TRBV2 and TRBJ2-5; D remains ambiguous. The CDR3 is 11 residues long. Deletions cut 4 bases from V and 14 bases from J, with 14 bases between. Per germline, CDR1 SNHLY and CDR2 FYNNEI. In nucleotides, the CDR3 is TGTGCCAGCAGTGTCCAGGCCTTGGCCTACTTC. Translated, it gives CASSVQALAYF. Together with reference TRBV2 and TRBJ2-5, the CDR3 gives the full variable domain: EPEVTQTPSHQVTQMGQEVILRCVPISNHLYFYWYRQILGQKVEFLVSFYNNEISEKSEIFDDQFSVERPDGSNFTLKIRSTKLEDSAMYFCASSVQALAYFGPGTRLLVL.

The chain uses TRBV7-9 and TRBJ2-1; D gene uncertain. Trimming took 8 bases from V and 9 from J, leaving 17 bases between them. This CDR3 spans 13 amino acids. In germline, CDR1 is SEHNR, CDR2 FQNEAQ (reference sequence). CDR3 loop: CASGEKGPAEQFF. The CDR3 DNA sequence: TGTGCCAGCGGGGAAAAGGGTCCAGCTGAGCAGTTCTTC.

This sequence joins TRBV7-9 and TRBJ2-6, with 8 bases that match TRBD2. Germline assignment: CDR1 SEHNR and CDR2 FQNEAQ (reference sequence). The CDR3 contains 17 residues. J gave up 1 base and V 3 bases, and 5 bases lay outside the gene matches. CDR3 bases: TGTGCCAGCAGCTTCGGGAGGGGGTATTCTGGGGCCAACGTCCTGACTTTC. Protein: CASSFGRGYSGANVLTF.

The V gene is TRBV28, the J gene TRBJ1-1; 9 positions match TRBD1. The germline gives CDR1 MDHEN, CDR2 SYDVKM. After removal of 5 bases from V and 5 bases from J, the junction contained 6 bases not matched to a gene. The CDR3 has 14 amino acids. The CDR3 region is CASSTGGVRTEAFF. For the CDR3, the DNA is TGTGCCAGCAGTACAGGGGGCGTAAGGACTGAAGCTTTCTTT.